This TCR beta chain comes out of a study of Ad26.COV2.S vaccination and SARS-CoV-2 variants. Treatment indicated: roughly 19 received Ad26.COV2.S at low or high dose, single or two shots; 5 received placebo; per-sample allocation not given. Sampling was performed 63 days after the first vaccine or placebo injection. TCRdb's copy holds only in-frame clones and misses some; the assay was immunoSEQ multiplex PCR. The sample includes a few hundred thousand clones, about 90% of them seen just once. Looked up from germline, CDR1 is KGHDR and CDR2 is SFDVKD. The CDR3 is made up of 14 amino acids. V was pared by 0 bases and J by 4 bases, with 5 bases between.

The source material was peripheral blood, sampled in a trial of Ad26.COV2.S vaccine versus placebo. This receptor was taken from a person between 18 and 59 years old who received the Ad26.COV2.S COVID-19 vaccine or a placebo. The chain employs TRBV24-1 and TRBJ2-2; D remains unclear. The CDR3 region is CATSDLSVTGELFF. DNA for the CDR3: TGTGCCACCAGTGATTTGTCCGTCACCGGGGAGCTGTTTTTT.